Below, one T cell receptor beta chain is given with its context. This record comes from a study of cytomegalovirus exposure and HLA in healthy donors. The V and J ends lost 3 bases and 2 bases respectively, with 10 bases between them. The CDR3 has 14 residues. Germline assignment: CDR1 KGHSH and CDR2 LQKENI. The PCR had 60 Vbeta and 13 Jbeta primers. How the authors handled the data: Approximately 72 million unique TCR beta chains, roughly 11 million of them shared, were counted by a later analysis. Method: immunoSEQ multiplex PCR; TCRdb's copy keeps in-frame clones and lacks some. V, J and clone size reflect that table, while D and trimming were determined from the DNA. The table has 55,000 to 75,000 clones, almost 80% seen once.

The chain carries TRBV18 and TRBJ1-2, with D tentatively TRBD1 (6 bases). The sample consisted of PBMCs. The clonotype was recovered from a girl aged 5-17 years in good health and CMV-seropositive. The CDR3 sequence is CASSPSDRNYGYTF. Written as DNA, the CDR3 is TGTGCCAGCTCACCTTCGGACAGAAACTATGGCTACACCTTC.